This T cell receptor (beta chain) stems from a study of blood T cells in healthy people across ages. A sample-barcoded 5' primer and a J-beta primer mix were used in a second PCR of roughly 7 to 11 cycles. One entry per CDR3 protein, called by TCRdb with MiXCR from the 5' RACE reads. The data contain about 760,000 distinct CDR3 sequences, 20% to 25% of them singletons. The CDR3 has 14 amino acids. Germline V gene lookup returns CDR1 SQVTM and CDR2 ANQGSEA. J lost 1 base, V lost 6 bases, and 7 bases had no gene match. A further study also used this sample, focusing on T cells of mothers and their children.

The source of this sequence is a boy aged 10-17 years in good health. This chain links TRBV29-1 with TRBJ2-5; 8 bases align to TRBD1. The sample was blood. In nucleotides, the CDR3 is TGCAGCGTCGGACAGGGAAGTGGCCAAGAGACCCAGTACTTC. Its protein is CSVGQGSGQETQYF.